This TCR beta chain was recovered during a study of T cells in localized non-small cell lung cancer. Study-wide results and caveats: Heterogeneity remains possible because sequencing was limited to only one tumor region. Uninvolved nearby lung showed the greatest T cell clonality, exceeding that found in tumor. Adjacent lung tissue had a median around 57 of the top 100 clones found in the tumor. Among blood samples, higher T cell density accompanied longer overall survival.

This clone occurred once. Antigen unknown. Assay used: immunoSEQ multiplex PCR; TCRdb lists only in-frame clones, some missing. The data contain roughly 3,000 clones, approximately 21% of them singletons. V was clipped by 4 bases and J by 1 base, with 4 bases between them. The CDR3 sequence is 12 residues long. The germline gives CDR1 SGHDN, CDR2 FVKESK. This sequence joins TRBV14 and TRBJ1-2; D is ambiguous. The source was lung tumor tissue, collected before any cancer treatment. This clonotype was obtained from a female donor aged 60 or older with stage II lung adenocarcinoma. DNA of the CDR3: TGTGCCAGCAGCCGATTTAACTATGGCTACACCTTC. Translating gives CASSRFNYGYTF. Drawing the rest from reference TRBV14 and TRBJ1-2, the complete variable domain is EAGVTQFPSHSVIEKGQTVTLRCDPISGHDNLYWYRRVMGKEIKFLLHFVKESKQDESGMPNNRFLAERTGGTYSTLKVQPAELEDSGVYFCASSRFNYGYTFGSGTRLTVV.